This TCR beta chain derives from a study of T-cell memory formation after mild COVID-19. CDR3 length: 16 residues. V lost 2 bases, J lost 1 base, and 11 bases lay in between. Germline V gene sequence: CDR1 SGHTA, CDR2 FQGTGA. One entry per CDR3 protein, called by TCRdb with MiXCR from the 5' RACE reads. The table includes hundreds of thousands of distinct CDR3 sequences, 15% to 20% detected once. This sequence was found in a man in his late teens or twenties who had mild COVID-19 (a few samples of this study predate the infection). Cell type and time point are not known. Sequenced sample: PBMCs or a T cell subset sorted from them (not recorded which). The chain is built from TRBV7-3 and TRBJ2-2; D remains unclear. In DNA form, the CDR3 reads TGTGCCAGCAGCTTACCCGCCGAGCAGAACACCGGGGAGCTGTTTTTT. This sequence encodes CASSLPAEQNTGELFF.